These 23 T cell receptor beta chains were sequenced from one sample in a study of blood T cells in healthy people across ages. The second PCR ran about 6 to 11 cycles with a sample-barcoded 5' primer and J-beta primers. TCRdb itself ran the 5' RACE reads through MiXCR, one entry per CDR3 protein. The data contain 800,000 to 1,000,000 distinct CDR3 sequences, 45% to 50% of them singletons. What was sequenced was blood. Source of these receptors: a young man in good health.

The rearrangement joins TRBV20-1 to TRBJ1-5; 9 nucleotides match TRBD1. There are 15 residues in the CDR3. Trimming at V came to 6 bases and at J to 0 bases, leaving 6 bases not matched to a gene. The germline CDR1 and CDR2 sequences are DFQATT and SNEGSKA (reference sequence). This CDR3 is CSARDRENSNQPQHF. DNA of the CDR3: TGCAGTGCAAGGGACAGGGAAAATAGCAATCAGCCCCAGCATTTT.

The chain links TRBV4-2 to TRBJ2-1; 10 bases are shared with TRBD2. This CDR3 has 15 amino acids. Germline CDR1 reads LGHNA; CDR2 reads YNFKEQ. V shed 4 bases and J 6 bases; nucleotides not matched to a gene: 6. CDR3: CASSLGGLAVNEQFF. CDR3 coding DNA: TGTGCCAGCAGCCTCGGAGGACTAGCGGTCAATGAGCAGTTCTTC.

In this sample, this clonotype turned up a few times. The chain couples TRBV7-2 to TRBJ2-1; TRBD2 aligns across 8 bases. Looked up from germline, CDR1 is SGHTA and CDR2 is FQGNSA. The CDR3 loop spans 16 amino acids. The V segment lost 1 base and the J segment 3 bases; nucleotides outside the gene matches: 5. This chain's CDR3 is CASSLGAGASYNEQFF. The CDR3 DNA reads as TGTGCCAGCAGCTTAGGAGCGGGGGCTAGCTACAATGAGCAGTTCTTC.

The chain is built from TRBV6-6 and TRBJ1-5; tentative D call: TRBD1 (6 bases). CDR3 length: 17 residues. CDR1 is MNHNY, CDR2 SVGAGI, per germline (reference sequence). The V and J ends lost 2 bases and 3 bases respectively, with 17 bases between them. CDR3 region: CASSYPGGRGLNQPQHF. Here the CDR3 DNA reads TGTGCCAGCAGTTACCCGGGAGGCAGGGGACTCAATCAGCCCCAGCATTTT.

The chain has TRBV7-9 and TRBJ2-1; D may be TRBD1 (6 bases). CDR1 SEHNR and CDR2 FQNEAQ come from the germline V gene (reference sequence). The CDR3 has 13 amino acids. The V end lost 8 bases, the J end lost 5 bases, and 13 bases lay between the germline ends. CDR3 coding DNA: TGTGCCAGCGACCGGGACACCCACAATGAGCAGTTCTTC. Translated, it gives CASDRDTHNEQFF. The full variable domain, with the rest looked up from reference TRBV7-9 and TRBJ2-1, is DTGVSQNPRHKITKRGQNVTFRCDPISEHNRLYWYRQTLGQGPEFLTYFQNEAQLEKSRLLSDRFSAERPKGSFSTLEIQRTEQGDSAMYLCASDRDTHNEQFFGPGTRLTVL.

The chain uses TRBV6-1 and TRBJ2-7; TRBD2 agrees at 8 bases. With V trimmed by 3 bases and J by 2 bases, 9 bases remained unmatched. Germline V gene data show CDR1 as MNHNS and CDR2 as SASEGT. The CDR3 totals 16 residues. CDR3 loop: CASSDWGRGVTYEQYF. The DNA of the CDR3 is TGTGCCAGCAGTGATTGGGGGCGGGGGGTTACCTACGAGCAGTACTTC.

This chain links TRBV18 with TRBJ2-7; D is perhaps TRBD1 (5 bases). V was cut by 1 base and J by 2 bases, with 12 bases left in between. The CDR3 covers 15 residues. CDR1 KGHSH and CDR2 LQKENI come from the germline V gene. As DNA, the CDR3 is TGTGCCAGCTCACCACTCAGGGTCCCGCCCTACGAGCAGTACTTC. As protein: CASSPLRVPPYEQYF.

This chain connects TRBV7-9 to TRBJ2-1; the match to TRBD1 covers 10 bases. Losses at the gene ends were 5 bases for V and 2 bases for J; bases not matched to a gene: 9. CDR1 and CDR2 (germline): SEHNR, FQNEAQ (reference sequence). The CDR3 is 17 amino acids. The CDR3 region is CASSQPGQGNTYNEQFF. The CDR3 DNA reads TGTGCCAGCAGCCAACCGGGACAGGGGAATACCTACAATGAGCAGTTCTTC.

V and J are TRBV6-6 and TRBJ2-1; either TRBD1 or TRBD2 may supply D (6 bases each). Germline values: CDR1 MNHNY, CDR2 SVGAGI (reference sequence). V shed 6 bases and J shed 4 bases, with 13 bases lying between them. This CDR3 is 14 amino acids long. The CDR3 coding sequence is TGTGCCAGCAGGCTCAAGGGGGGATACAATGAGCAGTTCTTC. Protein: CASRLKGGYNEQFF.

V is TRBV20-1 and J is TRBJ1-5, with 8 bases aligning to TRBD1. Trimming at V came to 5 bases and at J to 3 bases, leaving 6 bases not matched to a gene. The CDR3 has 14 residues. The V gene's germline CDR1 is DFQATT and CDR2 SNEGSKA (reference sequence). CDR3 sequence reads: CSASGDRNNQPQHF. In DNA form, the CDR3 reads TGCAGTGCTTCCGGGGACAGGAACAATCAGCCCCAGCATTTT.

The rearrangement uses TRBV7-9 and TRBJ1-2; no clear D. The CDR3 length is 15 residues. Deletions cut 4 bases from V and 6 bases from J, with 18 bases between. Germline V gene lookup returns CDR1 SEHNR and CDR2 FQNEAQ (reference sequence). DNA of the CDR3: TGTGCCAGCAGCTCGACGAACCAGGAAATCCATGGCTACACCTTC. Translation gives CASSSTNQEIHGYTF.

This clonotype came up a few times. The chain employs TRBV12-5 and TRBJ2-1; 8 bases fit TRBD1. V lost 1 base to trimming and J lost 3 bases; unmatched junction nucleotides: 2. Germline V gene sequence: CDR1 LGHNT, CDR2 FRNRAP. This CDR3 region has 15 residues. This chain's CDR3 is CASGLGQGSYNEQFF. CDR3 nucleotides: TGTGCTAGTGGTTTGGGACAGGGGAGCTACAATGAGCAGTTCTTC.

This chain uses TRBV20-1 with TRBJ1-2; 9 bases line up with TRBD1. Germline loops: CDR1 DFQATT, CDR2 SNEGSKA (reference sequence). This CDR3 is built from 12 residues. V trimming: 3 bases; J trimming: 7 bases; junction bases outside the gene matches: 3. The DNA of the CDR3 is TGCAGTGCTAGCACAGGGGGCGTTGGCTACACCTTC. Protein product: CSASTGGVGYTF.

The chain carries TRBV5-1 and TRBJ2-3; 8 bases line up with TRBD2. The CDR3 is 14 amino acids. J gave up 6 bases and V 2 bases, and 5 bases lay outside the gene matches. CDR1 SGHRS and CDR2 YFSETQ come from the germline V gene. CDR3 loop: CASSFGGGSDTQYF. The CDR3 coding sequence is TGCGCCAGCAGCTTCGGGGGGGGATCCGATACGCAGTATTTT.

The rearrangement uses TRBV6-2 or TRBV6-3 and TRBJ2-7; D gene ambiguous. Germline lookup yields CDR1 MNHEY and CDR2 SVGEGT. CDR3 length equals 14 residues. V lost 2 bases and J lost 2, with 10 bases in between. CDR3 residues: CASSYSTAAYEQYF. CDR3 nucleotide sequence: TGTGCCAGCAGTTACAGTACAGCCGCCTACGAGCAGTACTTC.

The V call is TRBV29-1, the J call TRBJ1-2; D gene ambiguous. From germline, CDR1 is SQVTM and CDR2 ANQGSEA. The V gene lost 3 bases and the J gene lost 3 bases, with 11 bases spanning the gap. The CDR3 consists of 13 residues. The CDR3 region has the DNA TGCAGCGTTGACGGCCACTCCCACTATGGCTACACCTTC. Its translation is CSVDGHSHYGYTF.

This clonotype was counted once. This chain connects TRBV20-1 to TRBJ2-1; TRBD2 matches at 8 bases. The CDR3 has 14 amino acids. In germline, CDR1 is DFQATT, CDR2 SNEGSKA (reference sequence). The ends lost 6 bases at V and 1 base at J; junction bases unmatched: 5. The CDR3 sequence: CSAPGLASYNEQFF. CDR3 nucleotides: TGCAGTGCGCCAGGACTAGCATCCTACAATGAGCAGTTCTTC.

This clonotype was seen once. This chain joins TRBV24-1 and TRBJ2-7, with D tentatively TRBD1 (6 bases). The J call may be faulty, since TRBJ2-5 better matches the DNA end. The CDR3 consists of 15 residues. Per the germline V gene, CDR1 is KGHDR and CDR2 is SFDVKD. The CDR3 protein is CATSDPRQAVGTQYF. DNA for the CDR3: TGTGCCACCAGTGATCCCAGACAGGCCGTTGGGACCCAGTACTTC.

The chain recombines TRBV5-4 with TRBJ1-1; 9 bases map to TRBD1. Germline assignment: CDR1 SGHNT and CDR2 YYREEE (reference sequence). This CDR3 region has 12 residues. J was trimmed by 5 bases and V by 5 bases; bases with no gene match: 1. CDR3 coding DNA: TGTGCCAGCAGGGGGACAGGGACTGAAGCTTTCTTT. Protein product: CASRGTGTEAFF.

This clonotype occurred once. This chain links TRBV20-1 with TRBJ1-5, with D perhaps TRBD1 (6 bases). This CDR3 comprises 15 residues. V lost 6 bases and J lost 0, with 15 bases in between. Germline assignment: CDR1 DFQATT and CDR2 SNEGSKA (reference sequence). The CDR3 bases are TGCAGTGCCGTGCTAGGGGGATCTAGCAATCAGCCCCAGCATTTT. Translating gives CSAVLGGSSNQPQHF.

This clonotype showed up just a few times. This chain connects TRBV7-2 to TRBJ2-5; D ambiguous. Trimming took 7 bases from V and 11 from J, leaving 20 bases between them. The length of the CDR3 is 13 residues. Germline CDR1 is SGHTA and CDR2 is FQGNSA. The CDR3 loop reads CASTETGYNEQYF. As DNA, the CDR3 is TGTGCCAGCACCGAAACTGGTTACAATGAGCAGTACTTC.

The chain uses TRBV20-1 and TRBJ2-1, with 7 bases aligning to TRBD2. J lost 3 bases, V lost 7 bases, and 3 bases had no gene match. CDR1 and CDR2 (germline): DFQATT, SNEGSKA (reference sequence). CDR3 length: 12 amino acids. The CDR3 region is CSGASGYNEQFF. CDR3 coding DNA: TGCAGTGGCGCTAGCGGCTACAATGAGCAGTTCTTC.

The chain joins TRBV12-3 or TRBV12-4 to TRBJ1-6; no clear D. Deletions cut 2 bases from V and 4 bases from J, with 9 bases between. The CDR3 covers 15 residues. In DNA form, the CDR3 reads TGTGCCAGCAGTTTAAGTGCCGGGTATAATTCACCCCTCCACTTT. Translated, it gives CASSLSAGYNSPLHF.